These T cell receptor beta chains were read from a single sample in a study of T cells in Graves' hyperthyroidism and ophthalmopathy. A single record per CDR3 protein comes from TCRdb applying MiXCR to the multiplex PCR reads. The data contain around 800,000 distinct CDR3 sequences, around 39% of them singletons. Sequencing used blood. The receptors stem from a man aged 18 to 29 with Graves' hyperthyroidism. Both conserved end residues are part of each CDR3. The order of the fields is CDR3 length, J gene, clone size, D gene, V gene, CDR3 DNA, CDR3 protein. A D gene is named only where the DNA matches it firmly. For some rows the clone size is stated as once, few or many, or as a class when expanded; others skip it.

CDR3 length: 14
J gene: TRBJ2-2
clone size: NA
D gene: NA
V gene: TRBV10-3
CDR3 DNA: TGTGCCATCAGCCCCGGGACGGCCACCGGGGAGCTGTTTTTT
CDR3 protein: CAISPGTATGELFF

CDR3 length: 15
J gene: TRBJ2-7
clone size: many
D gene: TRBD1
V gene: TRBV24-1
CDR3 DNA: TGTGCCACCAGTGACCGACAAGGACAGGGATACGAGCAGTACTTC
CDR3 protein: CATSDRQGQGYEQYF

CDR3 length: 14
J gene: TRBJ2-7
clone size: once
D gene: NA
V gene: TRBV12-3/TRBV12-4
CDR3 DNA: TGTGCCAGCAGTTTAAGGGCCCCAGGTAGCGAGCAGTACTTC
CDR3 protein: CASSLRAPGSEQYF

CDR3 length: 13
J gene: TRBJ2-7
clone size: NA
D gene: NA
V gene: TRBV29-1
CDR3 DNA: TGCAGCGTTGACGGGGAGAGCTCCTACGAGCAGTACTTC
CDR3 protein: CSVDGESSYEQYF

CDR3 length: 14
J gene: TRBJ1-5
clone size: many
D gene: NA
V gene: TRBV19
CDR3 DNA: TGTGCCAGTAGTATGAGGACGGGCAATCAGCCCCAGCATTTT
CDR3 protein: CASSMRTGNQPQHF

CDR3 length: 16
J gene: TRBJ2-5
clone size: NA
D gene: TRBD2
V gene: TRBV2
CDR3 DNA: TGTGCCAGCAGCGGTTGGACTAGCGGGAGGACGGAGACCCAGTACTTC
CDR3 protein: CASSGWTSGRTETQYF

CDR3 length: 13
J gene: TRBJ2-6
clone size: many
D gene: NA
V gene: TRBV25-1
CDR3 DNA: TGTGCCAGCCGGTACTCTGGGGCCAACGTCCTGACTTTC
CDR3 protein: CASRYSGANVLTF

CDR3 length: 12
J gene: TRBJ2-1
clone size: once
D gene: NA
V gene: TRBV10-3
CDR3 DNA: TGTGCCATCGGGGGGGCGATCAATGAGCAGTTCTTC
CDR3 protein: CAIGGAINEQFF

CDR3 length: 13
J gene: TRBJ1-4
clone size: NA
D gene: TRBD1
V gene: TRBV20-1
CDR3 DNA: TGCAGTGCTCCAGGGGGGGGGGGTGAAAAACTGTTTTTT
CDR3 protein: CSAPGGGGEKLFF

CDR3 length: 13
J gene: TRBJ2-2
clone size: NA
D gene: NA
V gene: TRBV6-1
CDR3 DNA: TGTGCCAGCGCGGCCCCGTACACCGGGGAGCTGTTTTTT
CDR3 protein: CASAAPYTGELFF

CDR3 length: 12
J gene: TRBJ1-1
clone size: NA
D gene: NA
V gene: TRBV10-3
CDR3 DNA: TGTGCCATCAGTGAGGCCGGCACTGAAGCTTTCTTT
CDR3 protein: CAISEAGTEAFF

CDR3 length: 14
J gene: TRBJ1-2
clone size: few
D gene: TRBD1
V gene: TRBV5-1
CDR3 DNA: TGCGCCAGCAGCTCCACAGGGGACCCCTATGGCTACACCTTC
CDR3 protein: CASSSTGDPYGYTF

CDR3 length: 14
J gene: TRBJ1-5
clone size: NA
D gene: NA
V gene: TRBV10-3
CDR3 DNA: TGTGCCACCGGGACACGGGACAACAATCAGCCCCAGCATTTT
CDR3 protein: CATGTRDNNQPQHF

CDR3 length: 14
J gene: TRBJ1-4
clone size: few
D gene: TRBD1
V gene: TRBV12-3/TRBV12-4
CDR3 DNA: TGTGCCAGCAGTTCCGACAGGGGGCAAGAAAAACTGTTTTTT
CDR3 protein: CASSSDRGQEKLFF

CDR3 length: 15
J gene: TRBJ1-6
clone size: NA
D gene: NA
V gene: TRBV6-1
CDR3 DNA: TGTGCCAGCAGTGAATCGGGCAGGGGCAATTCACCCCTCCACTTT
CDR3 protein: CASSESGRGNSPLHF

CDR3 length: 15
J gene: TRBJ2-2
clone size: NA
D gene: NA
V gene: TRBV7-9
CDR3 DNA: TGTGCCAGCAGTTTAAGGGAGAAGAACACCGGGGAGCTGTTTTTT
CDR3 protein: CASSLREKNTGELFF

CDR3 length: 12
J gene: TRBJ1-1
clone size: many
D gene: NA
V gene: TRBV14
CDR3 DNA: TGTGCCAGCAGGCACCCAGGGGAGCGTGCTTTCTTT
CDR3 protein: CASRHPGERAFF

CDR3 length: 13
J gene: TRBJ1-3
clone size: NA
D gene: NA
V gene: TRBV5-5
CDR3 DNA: TGTGCCAGCAGCTTGTTTATGTCGGACACCATATATTTT
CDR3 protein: CASSLFMSDTIYF

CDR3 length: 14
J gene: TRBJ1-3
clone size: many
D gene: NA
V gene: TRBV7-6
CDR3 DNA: TGTGCCAGCAGCCCCGGGGGGGGAGGAAACACCATATATTTT
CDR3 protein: CASSPGGGGNTIYF

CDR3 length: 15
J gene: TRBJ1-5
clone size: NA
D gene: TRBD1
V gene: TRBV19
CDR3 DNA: TGTGCCAGTAGTATGCAAAGACAGGGTCTGCAGCCCCAGCATTTT
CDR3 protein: CASSMQRQGLQPQHF

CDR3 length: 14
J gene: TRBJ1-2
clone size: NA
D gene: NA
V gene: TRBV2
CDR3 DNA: TGTGCCAGCAGGACGTCGGCTTTGTGGGATGGCTACACCTTC
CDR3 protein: CASRTSALWDGYTF

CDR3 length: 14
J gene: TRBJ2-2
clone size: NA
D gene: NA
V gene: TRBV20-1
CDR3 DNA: TGCAGTGCTCGACCGGGAGCCAGGTCCGGGGAGCTGTTTTTT
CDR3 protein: CSARPGARSGELFF

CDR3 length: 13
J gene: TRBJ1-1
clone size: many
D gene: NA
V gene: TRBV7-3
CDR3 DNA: TGTGCCAGCAGCTTAACGGCGAACACTGAAGCTTTCTTT
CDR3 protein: CASSLTANTEAFF

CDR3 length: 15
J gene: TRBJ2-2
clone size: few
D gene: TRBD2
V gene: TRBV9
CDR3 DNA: TGTGCCAGCAGCGTAGAAGGCGGGAGGGACGGGGAGCTGTTTTTT
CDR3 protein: CASSVEGGRDGELFF

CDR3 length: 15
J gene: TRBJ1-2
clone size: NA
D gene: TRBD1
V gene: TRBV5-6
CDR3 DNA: TGTGCCAGCAGCTTAGGGACAGCGGTTACTAGTGGCTACACCTTC
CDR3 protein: CASSLGTAVTSGYTF

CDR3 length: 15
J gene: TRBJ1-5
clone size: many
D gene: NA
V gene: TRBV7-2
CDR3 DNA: TGTGCCAGCAGCTGGGGGGGACTAGCGGGAGAGACCCAGCATTTT
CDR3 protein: CASSWGGLAGETQHF

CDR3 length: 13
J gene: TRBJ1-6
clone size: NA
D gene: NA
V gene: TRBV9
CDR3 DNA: TGTGCCAGCAGCCGGGGGGGATCCTCACCCCTCCACTTT
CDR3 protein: CASSRGGSSPLHF

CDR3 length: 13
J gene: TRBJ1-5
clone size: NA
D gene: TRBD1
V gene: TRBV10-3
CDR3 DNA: TGTGCGCCCGAGGACAGGGTCGGTCAGCCCCAGCATTTT
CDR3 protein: CAPEDRVGQPQHF

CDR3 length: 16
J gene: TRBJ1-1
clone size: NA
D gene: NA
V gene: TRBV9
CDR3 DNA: TGTGCCAGCAGCCGCGAAGGGTTGGAGAAGAACACTGAAGCTTTCTTT
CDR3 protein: CASSREGLEKNTEAFF

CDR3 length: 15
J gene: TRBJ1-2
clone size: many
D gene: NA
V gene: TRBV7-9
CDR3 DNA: TGTGCCAGCAGCTTAGAGCGGGGACGGAACTATGGCTACACCTTC
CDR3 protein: CASSLERGRNYGYTF

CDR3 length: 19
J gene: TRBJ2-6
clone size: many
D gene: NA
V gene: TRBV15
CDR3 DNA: TGTGCCACCAGCAGGACCCTGCGGGACACTCTGTCTGGGGCCAACGTCCTGACTTTC
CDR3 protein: CATSRTLRDTLSGANVLTF

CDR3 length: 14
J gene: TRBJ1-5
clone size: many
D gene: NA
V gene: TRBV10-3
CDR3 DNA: TGTGCCAGCGCACTCTTCAATAGCAATCAGCCCCAGCATTTT
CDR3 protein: CASALFNSNQPQHF

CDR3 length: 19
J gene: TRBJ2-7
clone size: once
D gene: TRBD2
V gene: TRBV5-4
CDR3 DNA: TGTGCCAGCAGCTCACTGACTAGCGGGAATTTACTGAACTCCTACGAGCAGTACTTC
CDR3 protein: CASSSLTSGNLLNSYEQYF

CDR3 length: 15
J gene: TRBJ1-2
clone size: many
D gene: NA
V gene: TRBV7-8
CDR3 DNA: TGTGCCAGCAGCCGATTCAGGGATTCGGGCTATGGCTACACCTTC
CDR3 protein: CASSRFRDSGYGYTF

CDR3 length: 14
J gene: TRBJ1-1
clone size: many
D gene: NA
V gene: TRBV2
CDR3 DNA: TGTGCCAGCAGCATCAGGGTCGGGAACACTGAAGCTTTCTTT
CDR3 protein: CASSIRVGNTEAFF

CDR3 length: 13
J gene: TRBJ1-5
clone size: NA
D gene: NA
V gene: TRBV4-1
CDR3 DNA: TGCGCCAGCAGCCAACATCTCAATCAGCCCCAGCATTTT
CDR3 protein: CASSQHLNQPQHF

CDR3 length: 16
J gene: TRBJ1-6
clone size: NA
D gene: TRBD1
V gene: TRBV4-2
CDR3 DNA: TGTGCCAGCAGCCGACAGGGAGAGGCCTATAATTCACCCCTCCACTTT
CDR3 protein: CASSRQGEAYNSPLHF

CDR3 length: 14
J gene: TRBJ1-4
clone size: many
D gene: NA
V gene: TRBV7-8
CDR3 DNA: TGTGCCAGCAGCTTAGCGGAGGAACCTGAAAAACTGTTTTTT
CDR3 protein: CASSLAEEPEKLFF